This TCR beta chain appears in the sequencing data of a study of Graves' ophthalmopathy and Graves' hyperthyroidism. General study results and limits: Using a 13-signature model, the authors split ophthalmopathy from stable hyperthyroidism, with roughly 90% sensitivity and approximately 81% specificity.

Orbital computed tomography and thyroid ultrasound, along with TRAb, serum thyroxine and clinical symptoms, underpinned diagnosis. With respect to this clonotype: The target antigen is unknown.

RNA transcripts were the source from which TCR beta CDR3 regions were amplified. HTBI primers were used in a first-round RT-PCR, which preceded a second-round multiplex PCR. From the multiplex PCR reads, TCRdb called clonotypes with MiXCR, one entry per CDR3 protein. The sample yields roughly 600,000 distinct CDR3 sequences, about 40% seen once. This CDR3 has 15 residues. Trimming took off 5 bases at V and 3 bases at J, with 17 bases between the two ends. CDR1 is SGHVS and CDR2 is FQNEAQ in the germline V gene. The receptor comes from an adult man with Graves' hyperthyroidism. The specimen sequenced was peripheral blood or thyroid tissue (not recorded which). The V call is TRBV7-8, the J call TRBJ2-7; D is perhaps TRBD1 (5 bases). CDR3 sequence (DNA): TGTGCCAGCAGCACAGGAAGTAGGCCCTTCTACGAGCAGTACTTC. This encodes CASSTGSRPFYEQYF.